This record covers a single T cell receptor beta chain. Primers used in a second PCR of about 6 to 12 cycles were a sample-barcoded 5' primer and a J-beta primer mix. TCRdb reprocessed the 5' RACE reads via MiXCR and lists one record per CDR3 protein. This table holds 1.8 million or so distinct CDR3 sequences, roughly two fifths found once. The J segment lost 7 bases and the V segment lost 6 bases, leaving 16 bases of the junction unmatched. The CDR3 runs to 17 residues. The germline gives CDR1 MNHNS, CDR2 SASEGT. The sample is drawn from a study of blood T cells in healthy people across ages. This receptor was identified in a human donor in good health. The gene calls are TRBV6-1 and TRBJ2-5; 11 positions match TRBD1. The material sequenced was blood. The CDR3 here is CASRIDRGQGAELTQYF. Here the CDR3 DNA reads TGTGCCAGCAGAATAGACCGTGGACAGGGGGCTGAATTGACCCAGTACTTC.